The sequence of this T cell receptor beta chain was determined in a study of tumor and adjacent non-tumor tissue in lung cancer. No cell sorting was done before RNA was extracted from the tissue. Three rounds of nested PCR, following a modified ARM-PCR protocol, produced the TCRbeta library. Each CDR3 protein is one row after TCRdb ran MiXCR on the multiplex PCR reads. Here the sample spans roughly 120,000 distinct CDR3 sequences, roughly 84% being singletons. Per the germline V gene, CDR1 is MGHRA and CDR2 is YSYEKL. The CDR3 covers 14 residues. Comments on this clonotype: One end of the junction is discordant with germline, which a read error may explain.

This receptor was obtained from a man in his 70s with non-small cell lung cancer. Sequenced input: lung tumor tissue. The chain recombines TRBV4-1 with TRBJ2-5; no clear D gene. In DNA form, the CDR3 reads TGCACCAGCACCCAACAGTTGGTGCAAGAGACCCAGTACTTC. Its translation is CTSTQQLVQETQYF.